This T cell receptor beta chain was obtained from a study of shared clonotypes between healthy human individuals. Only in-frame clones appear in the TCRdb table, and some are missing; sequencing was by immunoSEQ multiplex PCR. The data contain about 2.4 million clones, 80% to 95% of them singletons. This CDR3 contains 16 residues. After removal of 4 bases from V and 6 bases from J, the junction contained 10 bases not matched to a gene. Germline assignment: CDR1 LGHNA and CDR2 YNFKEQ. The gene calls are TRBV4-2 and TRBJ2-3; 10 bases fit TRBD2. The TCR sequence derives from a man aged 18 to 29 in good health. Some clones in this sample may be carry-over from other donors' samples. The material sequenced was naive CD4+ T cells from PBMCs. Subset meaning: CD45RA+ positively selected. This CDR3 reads CASSPSSPGLADTQYF. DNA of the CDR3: TGTGCCAGCAGCCCCTCATCCCCGGGACTAGCGGATACGCAGTATTTT.